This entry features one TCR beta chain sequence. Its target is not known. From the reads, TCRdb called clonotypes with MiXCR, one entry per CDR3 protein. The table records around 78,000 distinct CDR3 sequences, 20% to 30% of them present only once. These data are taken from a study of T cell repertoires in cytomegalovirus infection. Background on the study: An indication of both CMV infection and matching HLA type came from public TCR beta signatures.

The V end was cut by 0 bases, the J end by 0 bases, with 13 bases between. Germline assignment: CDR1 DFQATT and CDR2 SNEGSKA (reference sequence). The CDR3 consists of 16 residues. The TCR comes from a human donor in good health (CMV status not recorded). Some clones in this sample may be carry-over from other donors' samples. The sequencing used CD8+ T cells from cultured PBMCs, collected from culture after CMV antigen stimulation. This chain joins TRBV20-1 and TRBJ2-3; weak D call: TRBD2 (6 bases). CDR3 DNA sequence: TGCAGTGCTAGAGAAATCCTAGCGCCAAGCACAGATACGCAGTATTTT. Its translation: CSAREILAPSTDTQYF.